Listed below are T cell receptor beta chains from one sample, sequenced in a study of resident and recirculating memory T cells in vitiligo. This table comes from immunoSEQ multiplex PCR, and its TCRdb copy is limited to in-frame clones, with some not included. The table lists tens of thousands of clones, under 95% of them singletons. Sequencing used blood. The receptors stem from a male donor with vitiligo. Each CDR3 is given with its conserved first and last residue. The D gene is left open where the match is weak. Not all rows give a size; the values are once, few, many and, for expanded clones, a class.

d_gene,abundance,v_gene,j_gene,CDR3aa,CDR3nt
NA,NA,TRBV9,TRBJ2-7,CASSAADEQYF,TGTGCCAGCAGCGCCGCGGACGAGCAGTACTTC
NA,NA,TRBV7-9,TRBJ1-3,CASRAGSGNTIYF,TGTGCCAGCAGGGCAGGGTCCGGAAACACCATATATTTT
NA,NA,TRBV21-1,TRBJ1-1,CASSKAGRVDTEAFF,TGTGCCAGCAGCAAAGCGGGCAGGGTAGACACTGAAGCTTTCTTT
NA,NA,TRBV9,TRBJ2-1,CASAAGGGDEQFF,TGTGCCAGCGCGGCCGGGGGAGGCGATGAGCAGTTCTTC
TRBD2,once,TRBV9,TRBJ2-1,CASSPWGVAGVNEQFF,TGTGCCAGCAGCCCCTGGGGGGTAGCGGGAGTCAATGAGCAGTTCTTC
NA,NA,TRBV28,TRBJ1-2,CASSLLQGGGYTF,TGTGCCAGCAGTTTATTACAGGGTGGTGGCTACACCTTC
NA,NA,TRBV2,TRBJ1-1,CASSRTVYNTEAFF,TGTGCCAGCAGTAGGACAGTCTACAACACTGAAGCTTTCTTT
NA,NA,TRBV2,TRBJ2-7,CASRREAYEQYF,TGTGCCAGCAGGCGGGAAGCCTACGAGCAGTACTTC
TRBD1,NA,TRBV19,TRBJ1-2,CASSIVPGQGYYGYTF,TGTGCCAGTAGTATTGTGCCGGGACAGGGGTACTATGGCTACACCTTC
NA,NA,TRBV28,TRBJ2-7,CASSPPEAAYEQYF,TGTGCCAGCAGCCCCCCAGAAGCGGCCTACGAGCAGTACTTC
TRBD2,NA,TRBV4-1,TRBJ2-1,CASSQVGTSGDTEQFF,TGCGCCAGCAGCCAAGTAGGTACTAGCGGAGATACTGAGCAGTTCTTC
NA,NA,TRBV5-1,TRBJ2-3,CASSLGEKYTDTQYF,TGCGCCAGCAGCTTGGGGGAGAAATACACAGATACGCAGTATTTT
NA,NA,TRBV11-3,TRBJ2-7,CASRPTSSHEQYF,TGTGCCAGCAGACCGACTAGTTCCCACGAGCAGTACTTC
TRBD1,few,TRBV4-1,TRBJ1-5,CASSLRQGTNQPQHF,TGCGCCAGCAGCCTCCGACAGGGTACTAATCAGCCCCAGCATTTT
NA,NA,TRBV2,TRBJ2-2,CASSERLGSTGELFF,TGTGCCAGCAGTGAAAGACTAGGATCCACCGGGGAGCTGTTTTTT
TRBD2,NA,TRBV18,TRBJ2-1,CASSRLTSGSANEQFF,TGTGCCAGCTCACGACTTACTAGCGGGAGTGCCAATGAGCAGTTCTTC
NA,NA,TRBV6-1,TRBJ2-1,CASSEAAGLLGYNEQFF,TGTGCCAGCAGTGAAGCGGCAGGGCTCCTAGGCTACAATGAGCAGTTCTTC
NA,NA,TRBV7-9,TRBJ2-1,CASSDTGSSYNEQFF,TGTGCCAGCAGCGATACAGGGAGCTCCTACAATGAGCAGTTCTTC
TRBD2,few,TRBV9,TRBJ2-3,CASSLDGTSGLTDTQYF,TGTGCCAGCAGCCTAGACGGGACTAGCGGGCTCACAGATACGCAGTATTTT
TRBD1,NA,TRBV5-8,TRBJ2-7,CASNPGQATYEQYF,TGTGCCAGCAACCCGGGACAGGCGACCTACGAGCAGTACTTC
TRBD1,NA,TRBV15,TRBJ1-1,CATSRLEQTGAHTEAFF,TGTGCCACCAGCAGACTCGAACAGACAGGGGCGCACACTGAAGCTTTCTTT
NA,NA,TRBV10-3,TRBJ2-5,CAISKEDETQYF,TGTGCCATAAGTAAAGAGGATGAGACCCAGTACTTC
TRBD1,NA,TRBV28,TRBJ1-2,CATGTVFNYGYTF,TGTGCCACCGGGACAGTTTTCAACTATGGCTACACCTTC
TRBD1,once,TRBV2,TRBJ2-2,CASTGQGEGTGELFF,TGTGCCAGCACCGGACAGGGGGAGGGGACCGGGGAGCTGTTTTTT
TRBD1,NA,TRBV13,TRBJ1-2,CASSLGQGKGYTF,TGTGCCAGCAGCTTAGGACAGGGGAAAGGCTACACCTTC
TRBD1,NA,TRBV28,TRBJ2-7,CASSIGTAYEQYF,TGTGCCAGCAGTATTGGGACAGCCTACGAGCAGTACTTC
TRBD1,NA,TRBV27,TRBJ1-1,CASSSWDSEWFF,TGTGCCAGCAGTTCCTGGGACAGCGAGTGGTTCTTT
TRBD1,NA,TRBV5-1,TRBJ1-4,CASSPTGARSNEKLFF,TGCGCCAGCAGCCCTACAGGGGCGAGGTCTAATGAAAAACTGTTTTTT
TRBD2,NA,TRBV6-1,TRBJ2-3,CASRTSGRDTQYF,TGTGCCAGCAGGACTAGCGGGAGGGATACGCAGTATTTT
TRBD2,NA,TRBV11-3,TRBJ2-1,CASSLLSGVPHEQFF,TGTGCCAGCAGCTTACTGAGCGGGGTCCCCCATGAGCAGTTCTTC
TRBD2,NA,TRBV4-1,TRBJ2-7,CASRRSGGSYEQYF,TGCGCCAGCAGAAGGTCGGGAGGGTCCTACGAGCAGTACTTC
TRBD1,NA,TRBV7-6,TRBJ1-2,CAISGGTVYGYTF,TGTGCCATTTCAGGGGGAACGGTCTATGGCTACACCTTC
NA,once,TRBV5-1,TRBJ2-1,CASSPPESGGEFNEQFF,TGCGCCAGCAGCCCTCCCGAGAGTGGAGGAGAATTTAATGAGCAGTTCTTC
NA,NA,TRBV4-1,TRBJ1-4,CASSQEGRPGDEKLFF,TGCGCCAGCAGCCAAGAGGGGCGTCCGGGGGATGAAAAACTGTTTTTT
NA,NA,TRBV6-1,TRBJ2-7,CASSELGATHEQYF,TGTGCCAGCAGTGAGTTGGGAGCTACCCACGAGCAGTACTTC
NA,NA,TRBV7-6,TRBJ2-7,CASSLEGGVDEQYF,TGTGCCAGCAGCCTAGAGGGAGGTGTCGACGAGCAGTACTTC
NA,once,TRBV4-1,TRBJ1-5,CASTLGGGNQPQHF,TGCGCCAGCACCCTGGGGGGGGGCAATCAGCCCCAGCATTTT
TRBD1,NA,TRBV6-5,TRBJ2-2,CASRAGQANTGELFF,TGTGCCAGCAGGGCGGGACAGGCGAACACCGGGGAGCTGTTTTTT
NA,NA,TRBV27,TRBJ2-3,CASSLHPGAQYF,TGTGCCAGCTCCTTACATCCCGGGGCGCAGTATTTT
TRBD1,once,TRBV10-3,TRBJ2-1,CAISGRDSSYNEQFF,TGTGCCATCAGTGGCCGGGACAGCTCCTACAATGAGCAGTTCTTC
NA,NA,TRBV6-5,TRBJ2-3,CASSYGGAGTDTQYF,TGTGCCAGCAGTTACGGCGGAGCCGGCACAGATACGCAGTATTTT
NA,NA,TRBV18,TRBJ2-5,CASSPGLLETQYF,TGTGCCAGCTCACCAGGACTCTTAGAGACCCAGTACTTC
TRBD2,NA,TRBV4-3,TRBJ2-1,CASSQVGSGSNEQFF,TGCGCCAGCAGCCAAGTGGGTAGCGGGTCAAATGAGCAGTTCTTC
TRBD2,NA,TRBV5-4,TRBJ2-5,CASSFKTSSRETQYF,TGTGCCAGCAGTTTCAAGACTAGCTCAAGGGAGACCCAGTACTTC
NA,NA,TRBV7-2,TRBJ2-3,CASSLAGAGDTQYF,TGTGCCAGCAGCTTAGCGGGGGCCGGAGATACGCAGTATTTT